The clone carrying this T cell receptor (beta chain) turned up a few times. Germline CDR1 and CDR2: MDHEN and SYDVKM. The CDR3 is made up of 17 amino acids. Trimming left V 2 bases short and J 1 base short, with 15 bases between. The data stem from a study of blood T cell repertoires in COVID-19. Original methodology: Estimation of nucleated cell counts was performed using reference gene primer amplification. The protocol was immunoSEQ multiplex PCR, while the TCRdb copy is restricted to in-frame clones and leaves out a portion. D and trimming were read from the DNA, whereas the V and J calls and clone size are those reported in that table. The sample yields 300,000 to 450,000 clones, 80% to 90% seen once. Across under 25 US areas, participants ranged in age from about 18 to 90 years.

Specimen: PBMCs or T cells enriched from blood (not recorded which). This receptor was identified in a man aged 18 to 29 who had recovered from COVID-19. J is TRBJ1-5 and V is TRBV28; tentatively, D is TRBD1 (5 bases). CDR3 amino acids: CASSLPVGGPSNQPQHF. CDR3 nucleotide sequence: TGTGCCAGCAGTTTACCCGTGGGGGGACCGAGCAATCAGCCCCAGCATTTT.